Described below is a single TCR beta chain sequence and its context. What it binds is unknown. The germline CDR1 and CDR2 sequences are MNHNY and SVGAGI (reference sequence). The CDR3 has 13 residues. V trimming: 6 bases; J trimming: 7 bases; junction bases outside the gene matches: 8. These data come from a study of CD4 T cells in relation to SARS-CoV-2 and coronaviruses. About the research overall: ViraFEST: approximately 10-day antigen culture of PBMCs, then TCR beta CDR3 sequencing. Median patient age was roughly 40 years, spanning 21 to 72 years. Convalescent patients were fewer than ten males and a handful of females; two were Hispanic.

Survey-level TCR-beta sequencing used DNA from CEF-cultured naive and memory CD4+ T cells. Using immunoSEQ multiplex PCR, the repertoire was profiled, and TCRdb retains in-frame clones only, with some absent. The sample contains tens of thousands of clones, over 75% of which appear only once. Material: naive CD4+ T cells from PBMCs, cultured in vitro. Subset meaning: naive CD4+ T cells isolated by negative enrichment. J is TRBJ2-7 and V is TRBV6-6; 8 bases align to TRBD2. The sequence derives from an adult with COVID-19. CDR3 in amino acids: CASRLLLAEEQYF. The CDR3, as DNA: TGTGCCAGCAGACTACTACTAGCGGAAGAGCAGTACTTC.